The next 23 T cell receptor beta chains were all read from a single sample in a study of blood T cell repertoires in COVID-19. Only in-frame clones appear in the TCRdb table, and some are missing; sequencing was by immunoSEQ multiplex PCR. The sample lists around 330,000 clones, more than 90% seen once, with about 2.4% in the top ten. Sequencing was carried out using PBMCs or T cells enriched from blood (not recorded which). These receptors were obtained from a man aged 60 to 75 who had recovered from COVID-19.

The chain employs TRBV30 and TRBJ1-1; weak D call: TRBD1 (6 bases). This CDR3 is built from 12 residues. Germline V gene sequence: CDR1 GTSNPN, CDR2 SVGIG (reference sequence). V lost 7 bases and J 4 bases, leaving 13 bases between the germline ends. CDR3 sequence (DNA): TGTGCCTCCACTAGGGGGGGCACTGAAGCTTTCTTT. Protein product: CASTRGGTEAFF.

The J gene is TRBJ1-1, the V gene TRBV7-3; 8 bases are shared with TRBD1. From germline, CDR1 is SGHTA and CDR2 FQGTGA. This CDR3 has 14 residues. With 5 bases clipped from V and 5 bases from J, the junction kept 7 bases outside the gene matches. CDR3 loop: CASSAGQGRTEAFF. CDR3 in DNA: TGTGCCAGCAGCGCTGGACAGGGAAGGACTGAAGCTTTCTTT.

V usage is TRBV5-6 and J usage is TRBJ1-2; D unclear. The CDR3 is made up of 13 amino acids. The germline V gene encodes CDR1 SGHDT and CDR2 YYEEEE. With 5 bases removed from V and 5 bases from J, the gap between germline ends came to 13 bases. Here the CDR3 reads CASSREFKYGYTF. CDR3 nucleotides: TGTGCCAGCAGTCGGGAGTTCAAGTATGGCTACACCTTC.

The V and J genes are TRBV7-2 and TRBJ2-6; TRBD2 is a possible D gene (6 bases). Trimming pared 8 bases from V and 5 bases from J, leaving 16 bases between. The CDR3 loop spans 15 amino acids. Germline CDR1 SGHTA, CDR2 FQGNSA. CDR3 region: CASLGGAAWANVLTF. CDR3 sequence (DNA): TGTGCCAGCCTCGGGGGTGCTGCGTGGGCCAACGTCCTGACTTTC. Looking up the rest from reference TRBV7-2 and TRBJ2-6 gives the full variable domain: GAGVSQSPSNKVTEKGKDVELRCDPISGHTALYWYRQSLGQGLEFLIYFQGNSAPDKSGLPSDRFSAERTGGSVSTLTIQRTQQEDSAVYLCASLGGAAWANVLTFGAGSRLTVL.

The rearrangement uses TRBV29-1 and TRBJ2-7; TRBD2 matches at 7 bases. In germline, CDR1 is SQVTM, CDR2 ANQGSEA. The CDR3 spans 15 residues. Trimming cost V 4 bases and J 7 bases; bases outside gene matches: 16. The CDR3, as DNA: TGCAGCGTTGCCCTGTCCAGCGGGAAGACTGGAGAGCAGTACTTC. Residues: CSVALSSGKTGEQYF.

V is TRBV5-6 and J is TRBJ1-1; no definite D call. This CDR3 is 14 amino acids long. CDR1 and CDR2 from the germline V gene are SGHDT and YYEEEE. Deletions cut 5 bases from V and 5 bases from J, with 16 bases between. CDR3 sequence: CASRRKGAVTEAFF. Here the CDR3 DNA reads TGTGCCAGCAGGCGAAAAGGAGCGGTAACTGAAGCTTTCTTT. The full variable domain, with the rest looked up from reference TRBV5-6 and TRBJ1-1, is DAGVTQSPTHLIKTRGQQVTLRCSPKSGHDTVSWYQQALGQGPQFIFQYYEEEERQRGNFPDRFSGHQFPNYSSELNVNALLLGDSALYLCASRRKGAVTEAFFGQGTRLTVV.

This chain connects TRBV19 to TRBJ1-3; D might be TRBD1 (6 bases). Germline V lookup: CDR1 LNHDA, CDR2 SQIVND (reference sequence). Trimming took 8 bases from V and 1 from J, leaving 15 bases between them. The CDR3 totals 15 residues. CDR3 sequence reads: CASRPQTGSGNTIYF. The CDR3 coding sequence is TGTGCCAGTCGACCTCAGACAGGATCTGGAAACACCATATATTTT.

The CDR3 sequence: CSVDSRGGTTNEQFF. CDR3 coding DNA: TGCAGCGTTGATTCTCGCGGGGGGACGACAAATGAGCAGTTCTTC. V gene TRBV29-1 combines with J gene TRBJ2-1, with 8 nucleotides matching TRBD2. Germline V lookup: CDR1 SQVTM, CDR2 ANQGSEA. This CDR3 is 15 amino acids long. The V and J ends lost 3 bases and 7 bases, in that order; junction bases with no gene match: 11.

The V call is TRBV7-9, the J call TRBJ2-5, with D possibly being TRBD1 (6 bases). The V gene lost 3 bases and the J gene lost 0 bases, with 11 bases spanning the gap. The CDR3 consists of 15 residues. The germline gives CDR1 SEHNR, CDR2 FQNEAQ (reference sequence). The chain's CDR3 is CASSFSGTNQETQYF. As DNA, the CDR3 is TGTGCCAGCAGCTTCTCCGGGACAAACCAAGAGACCCAGTACTTC.

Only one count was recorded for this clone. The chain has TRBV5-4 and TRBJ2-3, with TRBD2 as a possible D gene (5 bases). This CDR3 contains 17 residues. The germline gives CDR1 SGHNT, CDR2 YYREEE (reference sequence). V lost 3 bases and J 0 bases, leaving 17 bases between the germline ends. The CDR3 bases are TGTGCCAGCAGCTCCCCAGGTCTAGCCGAAAGCACAGATACGCAGTATTTT. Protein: CASSSPGLAESTDTQYF.

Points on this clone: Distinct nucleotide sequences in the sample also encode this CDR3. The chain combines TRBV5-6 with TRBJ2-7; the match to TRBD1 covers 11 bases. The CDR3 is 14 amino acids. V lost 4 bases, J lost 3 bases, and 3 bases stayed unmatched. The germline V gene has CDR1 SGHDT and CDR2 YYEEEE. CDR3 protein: CASSLGTGGYEQYF. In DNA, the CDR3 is TGTGCCAGCAGCCTAGGGACAGGGGGCTACGAGCAGTACTTC.

Here the CDR3 DNA reads TGTGCCAGCAGTCCACAGAGGGAAAACAATGAGCAGTTCTTC. Protein product: CASSPQRENNEQFF. The chain recombines TRBV27 with TRBJ2-1, with D possibly being TRBD2 (5 bases). V lost 5 bases and J 5 bases, leaving 13 bases between the germline ends. The CDR3 has 14 residues. Germline CDR1 reads MNHEY; CDR2 reads SMNVEV (reference sequence).

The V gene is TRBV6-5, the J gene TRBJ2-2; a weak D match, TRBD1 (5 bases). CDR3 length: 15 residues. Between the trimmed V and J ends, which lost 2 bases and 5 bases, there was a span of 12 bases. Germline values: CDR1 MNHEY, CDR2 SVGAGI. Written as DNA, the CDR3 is TGTGCCAGCAGTTACGGCAGGGCAAGAACCGGGGAGCTGTTTTTT. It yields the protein CASSYGRARTGELFF.

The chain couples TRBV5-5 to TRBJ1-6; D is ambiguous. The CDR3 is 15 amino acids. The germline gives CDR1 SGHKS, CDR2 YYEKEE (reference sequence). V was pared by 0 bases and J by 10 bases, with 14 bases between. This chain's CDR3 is CASSLDPLLISPLHF. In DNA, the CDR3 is TGTGCCAGCAGCTTGGACCCTCTACTTATATCACCCCTCCACTTT.

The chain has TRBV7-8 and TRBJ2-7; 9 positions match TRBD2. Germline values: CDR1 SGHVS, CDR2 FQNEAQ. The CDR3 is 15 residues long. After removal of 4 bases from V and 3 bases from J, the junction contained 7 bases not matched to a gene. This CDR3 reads CASSSRLAEVYEQYF. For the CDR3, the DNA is TGTGCCAGCAGCTCAAGACTAGCGGAAGTCTACGAGCAGTACTTC. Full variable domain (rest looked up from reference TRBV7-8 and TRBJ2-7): GAGVSQSPRYKVAKRGQDVALRCDPISGHVSLFWYQQALGQGPEFLTYFQNEAQLDKSGLPSDRFFAERPEGSVSTLKIQRTQQEDSAVYLCASSSRLAEVYEQYFGPGTRLTVT.

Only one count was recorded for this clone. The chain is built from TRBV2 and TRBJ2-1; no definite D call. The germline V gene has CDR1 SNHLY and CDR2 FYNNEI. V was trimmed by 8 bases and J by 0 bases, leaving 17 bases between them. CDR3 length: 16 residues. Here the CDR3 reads CASHPITEISYNEQFF. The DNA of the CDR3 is TGTGCCAGCCACCCGATAACAGAAATCTCCTACAATGAGCAGTTCTTC. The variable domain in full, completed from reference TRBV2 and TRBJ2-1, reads EPEVTQTPSHQVTQMGQEVILRCVPISNHLYFYWYRQILGQKVEFLVSFYNNEISEKSEIFDDQFSVERPDGSNFTLKIRSTKLEDSAMYFCASHPITEISYNEQFFGPGTRLTVL.

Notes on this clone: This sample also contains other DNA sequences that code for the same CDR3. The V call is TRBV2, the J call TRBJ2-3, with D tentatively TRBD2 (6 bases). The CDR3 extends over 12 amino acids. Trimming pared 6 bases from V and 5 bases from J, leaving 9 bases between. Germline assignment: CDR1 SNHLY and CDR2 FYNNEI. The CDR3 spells CASRLAGDTQYF. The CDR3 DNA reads TGTGCCAGCAGACTAGCCGGAGATACGCAGTATTTT.

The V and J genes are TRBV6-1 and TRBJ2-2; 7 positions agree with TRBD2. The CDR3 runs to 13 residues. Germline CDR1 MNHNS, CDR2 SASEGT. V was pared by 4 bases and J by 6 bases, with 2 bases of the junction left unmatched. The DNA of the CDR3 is TGTGCCAGCAGTGGACTAGCATCCGGGGAGCTGTTTTTT. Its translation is CASSGLASGELFF.

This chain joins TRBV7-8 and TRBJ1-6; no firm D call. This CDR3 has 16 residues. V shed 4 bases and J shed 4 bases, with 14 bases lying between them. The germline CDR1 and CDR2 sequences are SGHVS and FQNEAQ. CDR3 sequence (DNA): TGTGCCAGCAGCTCTCCCGACGGGTCGTATAATTCACCCCTCCACTTT. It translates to CASSSPDGSYNSPLHF.

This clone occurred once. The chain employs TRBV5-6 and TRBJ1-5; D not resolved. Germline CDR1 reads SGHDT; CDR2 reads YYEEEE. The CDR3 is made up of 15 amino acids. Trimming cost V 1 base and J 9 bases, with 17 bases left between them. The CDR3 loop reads CASSLFGSSIWPQHF. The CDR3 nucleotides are TGTGCCAGCAGCTTGTTCGGTAGCTCAATTTGGCCCCAGCATTTT.

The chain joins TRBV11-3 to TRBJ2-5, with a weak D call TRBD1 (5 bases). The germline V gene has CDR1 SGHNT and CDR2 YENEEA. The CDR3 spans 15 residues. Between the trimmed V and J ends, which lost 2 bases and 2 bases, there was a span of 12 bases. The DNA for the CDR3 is TGTGCCAGCAGCTTACTACCAGGGTCTCAAGAGACCCAGTACTTC. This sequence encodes CASSLLPGSQETQYF.

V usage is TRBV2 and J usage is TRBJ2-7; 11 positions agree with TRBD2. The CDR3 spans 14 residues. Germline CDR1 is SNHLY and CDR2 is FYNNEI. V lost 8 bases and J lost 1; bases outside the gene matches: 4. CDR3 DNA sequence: TGTGCCAGCTTAGCGGGGGGGGCTTCCTACGAGCAGTACTTC. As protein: CASLAGGASYEQYF.

This CDR3 reads CARSLEGEGNTEAFF. DNA for the CDR3: TGTGCCAGAAGCTTGGAAGGGGAAGGGAACACTGAAGCTTTCTTT. This chain joins TRBV5-3 and TRBJ1-1; a possible D gene is TRBD1 (5 bases). TRBV5-3 is treated as an ORF (open reading frame) with a function not yet certain. Deletions cut 0 bases from V and 1 base from J, with 10 bases between. This CDR3 region has 15 residues.